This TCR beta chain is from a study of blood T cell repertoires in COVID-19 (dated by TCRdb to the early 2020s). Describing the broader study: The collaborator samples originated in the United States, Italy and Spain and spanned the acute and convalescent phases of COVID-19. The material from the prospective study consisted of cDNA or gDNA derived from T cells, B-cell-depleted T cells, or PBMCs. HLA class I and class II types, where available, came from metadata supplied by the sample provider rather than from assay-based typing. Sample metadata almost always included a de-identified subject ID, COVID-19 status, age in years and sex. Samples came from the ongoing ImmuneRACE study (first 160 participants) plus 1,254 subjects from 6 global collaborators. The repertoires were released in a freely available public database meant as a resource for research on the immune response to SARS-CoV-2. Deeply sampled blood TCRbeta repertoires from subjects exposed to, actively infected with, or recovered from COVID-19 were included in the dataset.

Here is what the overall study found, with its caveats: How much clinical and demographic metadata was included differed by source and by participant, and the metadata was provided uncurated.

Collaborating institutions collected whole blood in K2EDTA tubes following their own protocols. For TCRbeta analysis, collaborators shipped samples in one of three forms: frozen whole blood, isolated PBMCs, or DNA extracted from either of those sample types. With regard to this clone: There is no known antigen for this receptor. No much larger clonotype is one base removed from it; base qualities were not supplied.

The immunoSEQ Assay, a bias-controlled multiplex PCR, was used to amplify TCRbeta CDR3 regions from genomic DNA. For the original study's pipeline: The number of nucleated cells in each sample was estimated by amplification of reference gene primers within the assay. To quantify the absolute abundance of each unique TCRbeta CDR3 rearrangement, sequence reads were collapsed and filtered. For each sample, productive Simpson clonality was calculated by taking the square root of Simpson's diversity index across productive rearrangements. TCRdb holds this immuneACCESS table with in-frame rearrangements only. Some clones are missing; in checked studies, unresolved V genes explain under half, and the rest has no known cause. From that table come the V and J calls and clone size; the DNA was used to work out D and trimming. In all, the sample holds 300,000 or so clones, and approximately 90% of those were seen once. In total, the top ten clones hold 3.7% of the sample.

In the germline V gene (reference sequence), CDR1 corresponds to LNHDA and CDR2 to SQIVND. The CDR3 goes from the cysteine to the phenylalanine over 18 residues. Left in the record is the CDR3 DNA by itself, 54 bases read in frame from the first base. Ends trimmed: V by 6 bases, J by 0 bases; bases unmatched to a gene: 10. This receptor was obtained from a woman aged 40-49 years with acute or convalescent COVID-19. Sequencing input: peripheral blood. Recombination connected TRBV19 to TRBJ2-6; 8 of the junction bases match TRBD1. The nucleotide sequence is TGTGCCAGTAGCCGACAGGGGTCCTTTATCTCTGGGGCCAACGTCCTGACTTTC. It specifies CASSRQGSFISGANVLTF.